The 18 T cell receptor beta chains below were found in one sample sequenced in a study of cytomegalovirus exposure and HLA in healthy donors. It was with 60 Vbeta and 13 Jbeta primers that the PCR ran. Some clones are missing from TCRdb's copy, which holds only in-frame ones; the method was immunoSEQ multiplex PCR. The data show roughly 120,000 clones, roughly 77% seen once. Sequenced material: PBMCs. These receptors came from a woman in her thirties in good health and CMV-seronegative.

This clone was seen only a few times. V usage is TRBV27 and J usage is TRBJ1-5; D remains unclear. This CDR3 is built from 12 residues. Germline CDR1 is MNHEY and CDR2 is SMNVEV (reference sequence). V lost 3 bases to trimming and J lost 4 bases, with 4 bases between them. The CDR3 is CASSFPNQPQHF. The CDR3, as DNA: TGTGCCAGCAGTTTCCCTAATCAGCCCCAGCATTTT.

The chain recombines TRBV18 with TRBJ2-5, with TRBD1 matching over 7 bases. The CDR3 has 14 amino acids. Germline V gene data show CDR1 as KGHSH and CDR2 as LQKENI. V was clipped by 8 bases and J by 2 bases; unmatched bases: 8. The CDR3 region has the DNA TGTGCCAGCACCCGACAGGGAGTACAAGAGACCCAGTACTTC. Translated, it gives CASTRQGVQETQYF.

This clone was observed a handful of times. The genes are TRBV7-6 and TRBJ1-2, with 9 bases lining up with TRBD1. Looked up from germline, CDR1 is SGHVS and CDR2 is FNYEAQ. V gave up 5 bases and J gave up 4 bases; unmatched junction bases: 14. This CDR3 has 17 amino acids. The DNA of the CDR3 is TGTGCCAGCAGCCCGACGGAGGGACAGGGAACTCTCTATGGCTACACCTTC. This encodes CASSPTEGQGTLYGYTF. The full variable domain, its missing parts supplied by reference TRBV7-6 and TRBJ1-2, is GAGVSQSPRYKVTKRGQDVALRCDPISGHVSLYWYRQALGQGPEFLTYFNYEAQQDKSGLPNDRFSAERPEGSISTLTIQRTEQRDSAMYRCASSPTEGQGTLYGYTFGSGTRLTVV.

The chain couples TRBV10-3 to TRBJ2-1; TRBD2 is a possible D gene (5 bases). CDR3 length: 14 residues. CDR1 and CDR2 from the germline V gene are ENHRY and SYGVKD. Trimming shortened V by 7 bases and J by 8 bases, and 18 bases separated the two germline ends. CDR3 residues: CAINSGPSRHEQFF. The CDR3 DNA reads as TGTGCCATCAATTCCGGGCCTAGCAGGCATGAGCAGTTCTTC.

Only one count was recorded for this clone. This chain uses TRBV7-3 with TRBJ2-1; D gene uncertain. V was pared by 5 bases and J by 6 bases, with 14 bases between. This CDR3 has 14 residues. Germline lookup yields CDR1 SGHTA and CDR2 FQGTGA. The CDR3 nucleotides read TGTGCCAGCAGCCCCTCAGTAGCCACCAATGAGCAGTTCTTC. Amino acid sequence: CASSPSVATNEQFF.

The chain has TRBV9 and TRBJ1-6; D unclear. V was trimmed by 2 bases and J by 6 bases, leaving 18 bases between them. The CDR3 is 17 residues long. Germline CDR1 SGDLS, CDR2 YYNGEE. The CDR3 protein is CASSVEGDLYANSPLHF. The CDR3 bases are TGTGCCAGCAGCGTGGAGGGAGATTTGTACGCTAATTCACCCCTCCACTTT.

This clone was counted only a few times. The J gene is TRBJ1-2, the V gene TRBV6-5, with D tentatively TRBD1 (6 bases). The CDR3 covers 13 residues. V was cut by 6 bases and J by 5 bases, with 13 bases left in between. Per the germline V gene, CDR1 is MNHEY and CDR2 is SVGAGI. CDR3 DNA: TGTGCCAGCAGCCGAACAGGGAATTATGGCTACACCTTC. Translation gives CASSRTGNYGYTF.

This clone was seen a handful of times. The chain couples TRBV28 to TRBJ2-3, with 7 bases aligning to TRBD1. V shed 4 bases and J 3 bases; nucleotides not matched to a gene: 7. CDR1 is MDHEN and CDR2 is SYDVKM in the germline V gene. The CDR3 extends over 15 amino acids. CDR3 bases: TGTGCCAGCAGTTCCGCAACCAGGGGGACAGATACGCAGTATTTT. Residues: CASSSATRGTDTQYF.

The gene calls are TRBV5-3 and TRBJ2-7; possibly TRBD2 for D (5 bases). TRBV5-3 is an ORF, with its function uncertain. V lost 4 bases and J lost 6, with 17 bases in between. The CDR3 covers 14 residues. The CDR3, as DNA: TGTGCCAGAAGCGCGAGCGGTGAGGGATTCGAGCAGTACTTC. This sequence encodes CARSASGEGFEQYF.

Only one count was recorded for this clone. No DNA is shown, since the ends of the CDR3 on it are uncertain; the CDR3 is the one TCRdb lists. CDR3 amino acids: CASSFGQGDYNEQFF. The rearrangement uses TRBV7-3 and TRBJ2-1; the D call TRBD1 from the table was never checked on the DNA. Looked up from germline, CDR1 is SGHTA and CDR2 is FQGTGA. The CDR3 is 15 residues long, ends included.

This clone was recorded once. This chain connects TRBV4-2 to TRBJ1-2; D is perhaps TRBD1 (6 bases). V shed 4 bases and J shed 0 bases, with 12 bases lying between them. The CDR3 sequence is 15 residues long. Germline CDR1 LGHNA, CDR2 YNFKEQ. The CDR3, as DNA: TGTGCCAGCAGCCCGGGGGGGCCTCCTAACTATGGCTACACCTTC. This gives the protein CASSPGGPPNYGYTF.

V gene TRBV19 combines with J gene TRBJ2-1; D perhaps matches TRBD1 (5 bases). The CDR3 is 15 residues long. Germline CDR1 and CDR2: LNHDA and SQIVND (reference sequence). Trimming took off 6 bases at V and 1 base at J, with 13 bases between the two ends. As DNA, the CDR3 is TGTGCCAGTAGCAGGGAAGTGGGTTCCTACAATGAGCAGTTCTTC. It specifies CASSREVGSYNEQFF. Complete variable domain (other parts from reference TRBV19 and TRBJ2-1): DGGITQSPKYLFRKEGQNVTLSCEQNLNHDAMYWYRQDPGQGLRLIYYSQIVNDFQKGDIAEGYSVSREKKESFPLTVTSAQKNPTAFYLCASSREVGSYNEQFFGPGTRLTVL.

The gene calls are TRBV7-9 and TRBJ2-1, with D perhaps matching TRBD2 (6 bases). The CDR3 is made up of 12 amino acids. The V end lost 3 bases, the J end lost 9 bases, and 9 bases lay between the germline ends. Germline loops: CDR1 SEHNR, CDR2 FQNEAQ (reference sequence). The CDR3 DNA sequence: TGTGCCAGCAGCTTCGGCGGGGTTGAGCAGTTCTTC. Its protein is CASSFGGVEQFF.

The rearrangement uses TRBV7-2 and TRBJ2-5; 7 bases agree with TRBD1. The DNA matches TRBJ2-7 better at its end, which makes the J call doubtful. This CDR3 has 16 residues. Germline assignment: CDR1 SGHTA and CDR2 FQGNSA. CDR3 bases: TGTGCCAGCAGCTTAGCGACAGGGTCGAGCTCCTACGAGCAGTACTTC. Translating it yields CASSLATGSSSYEQYF.

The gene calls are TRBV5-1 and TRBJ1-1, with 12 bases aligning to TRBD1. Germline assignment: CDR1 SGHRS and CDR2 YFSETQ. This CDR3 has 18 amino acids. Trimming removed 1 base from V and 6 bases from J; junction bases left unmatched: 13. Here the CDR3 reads CASSLRDRGLSRVAEAFF. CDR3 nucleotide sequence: TGCGCCAGCAGCTTGCGGGACAGGGGGCTTTCAAGGGTTGCTGAAGCTTTCTTT.

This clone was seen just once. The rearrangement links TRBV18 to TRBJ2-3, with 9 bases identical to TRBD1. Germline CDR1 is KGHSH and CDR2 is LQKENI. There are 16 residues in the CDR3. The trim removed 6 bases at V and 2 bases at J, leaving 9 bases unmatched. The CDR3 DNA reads TGTGCCAGCTCCCGACGGACAGGGGCGATCACAGATACGCAGTATTTT. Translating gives CASSRRTGAITDTQYF.

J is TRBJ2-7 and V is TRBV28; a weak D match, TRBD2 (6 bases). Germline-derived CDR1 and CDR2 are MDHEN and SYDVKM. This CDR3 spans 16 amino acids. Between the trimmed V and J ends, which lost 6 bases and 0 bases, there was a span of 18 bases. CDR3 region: CASSKQTVGSSYEQYF. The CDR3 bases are TGTGCCAGCAGCAAACAAACAGTCGGGAGCTCCTACGAGCAGTACTTC.

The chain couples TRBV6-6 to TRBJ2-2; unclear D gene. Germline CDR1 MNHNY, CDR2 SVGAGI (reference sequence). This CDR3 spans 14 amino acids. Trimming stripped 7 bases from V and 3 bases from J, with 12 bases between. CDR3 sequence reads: CASTLKQYTGELFF. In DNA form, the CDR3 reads TGTGCCAGCACATTGAAACAATACACCGGGGAGCTGTTTTTT.